This entry features one T cell receptor beta chain sequence. The junction had 8 bases not matched to a gene; V was cut back by 2 bases and J by 9 bases. CDR3 length: 13 residues. CDR1 and CDR2 (germline): GTSNPN, SVGIG (reference sequence). This specimen belongs to a study of T cell changes during pregnancy in multiple sclerosis. Clones were read by immunoSEQ multiplex PCR, and TCRdb kept only the in-frame ones, dropping some. The sample has approximately 31,000 clones, more than 85% seen once. The chain employs TRBV30 and TRBJ1-1; 8 nucleotides align to TRBD1. This material consisted of CD4+ T cells from peripheral blood mononuclear cells, taken in the second trimester of pregnancy. The TCR was taken from a female donor with multiple sclerosis, enrolled in a pregnancy study. DNA of the CDR3: TGTGCCTGGAGTCCCCAGGACAGGGAGAAAGCTTTCTTT. Protein product: CAWSPQDREKAFF.